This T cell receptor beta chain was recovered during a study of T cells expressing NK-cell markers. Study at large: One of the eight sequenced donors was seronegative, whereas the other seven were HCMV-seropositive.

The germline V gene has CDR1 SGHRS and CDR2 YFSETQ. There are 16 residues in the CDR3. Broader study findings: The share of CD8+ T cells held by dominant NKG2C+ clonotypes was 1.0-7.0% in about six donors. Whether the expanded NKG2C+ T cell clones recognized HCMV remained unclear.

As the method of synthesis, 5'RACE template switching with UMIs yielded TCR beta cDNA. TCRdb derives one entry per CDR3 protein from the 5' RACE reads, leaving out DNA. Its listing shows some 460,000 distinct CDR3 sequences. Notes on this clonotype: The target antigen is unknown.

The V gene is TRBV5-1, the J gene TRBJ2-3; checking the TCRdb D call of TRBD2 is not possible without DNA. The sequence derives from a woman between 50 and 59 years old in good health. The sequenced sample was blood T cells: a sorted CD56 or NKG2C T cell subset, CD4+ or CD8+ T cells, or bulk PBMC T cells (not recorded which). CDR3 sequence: CASSLATGGYTDTQYF.